The 11 T cell receptor beta chains reported below all come from one sample, sequenced in a study of blood T cell repertoires in COVID-19. Using immunoSEQ multiplex PCR, the repertoire was profiled, and TCRdb retains in-frame clones only, with some absent. The sample shows hundreds of thousands of clones, roughly 86% of them seen only once. What was sequenced was peripheral blood. The receptors were sampled from a woman aged 25 to 39 who had recovered from COVID-19.

This chain uses TRBV29-1 with TRBJ1-1, with TRBD1 matching 9 bases. Germline V CDR1 and CDR2: SQVTM, ANQGSEA. After removal of 4 bases from V and 8 bases from J, the junction contained 5 bases not matched to a gene. CDR3 length: 12 residues. CDR3 in amino acids: CSVVLDRGEAFF. DNA for the CDR3: TGCAGCGTTGTGCTGGACAGGGGAGAAGCTTTCTTT.

The rearrangement uses TRBV20-1 and TRBJ1-4; 7 bases line up with TRBD1. From germline, CDR1 is DFQATT and CDR2 SNEGSKA (reference sequence). The J segment lost 2 bases and the V segment lost 3 bases, leaving 6 bases of the junction unmatched. The CDR3 runs to 15 residues. CDR3 sequence reads: CSASESGQTNEKLFF. The CDR3 nucleotides read TGCAGTGCTAGTGAGTCGGGACAGACTAATGAAAAACTGTTTTTT.

The table lists this clone with a count of one. The chain combines TRBV6-2 or TRBV6-3 with TRBJ2-7; D may be TRBD1 (5 bases). CDR3 length equals 15 residues. V lost 3 bases to trimming and J lost 7 bases, with 19 bases between them. In germline, CDR1 is MNHEY, CDR2 SVGEGT. The CDR3 here is CASSYLGRVVSEQYF. The CDR3 coding sequence is TGTGCCAGCAGTTATCTCGGCAGGGTGGTATCGGAGCAGTACTTC.

This chain joins TRBV5-1 and TRBJ2-3; possible D gene TRBD2, 6 bases. The CDR3 length is 15 residues. V was shortened by 5 bases and J by 5 bases, with 18 bases between the two germline ends. Germline V gives CDR1 SGHRS, CDR2 YFSETQ. CDR3 DNA sequence: TGCGCCAGCAGAGTAACGGGGGAGCCTCAAGATACGCAGTATTTT. Translation: CASRVTGEPQDTQYF. The complete variable domain, with remaining parts taken from reference TRBV5-1 and TRBJ2-3, reads KAGVTQTPRYLIKTRGQQVTLSCSPISGHRSVSWYQQTPGQGLQFLFEYFSETQRNKGNFPGRFSGRQFSNSRSEMNVSTLELGDSALYLCASRVTGEPQDTQYFGPGTRLTVL.

The rearrangement uses TRBV4-3 and TRBJ1-5; TRBD1 agrees at 7 bases. From germline, CDR1 is LGHNA and CDR2 YSLEER. The ends lost 4 bases at V and 7 bases at J; junction bases unmatched: 10. The length of the CDR3 is 15 residues. DNA of the CDR3: TGCGCCAGCAGCCTATTCACAGGGGACGGACAGCCCCAGCATTTT. The encoded protein is CASSLFTGDGQPQHF.

Details on this clone: The same CDR3 is also encoded by other DNA sequences in this sample. The V call is TRBV5-1, the J call TRBJ2-2; possible D gene TRBD1, 5 bases. The CDR3 totals 15 residues. Germline V CDR1 and CDR2: SGHRS, YFSETQ. The V end lost 0 bases, the J end lost 0 bases, and 6 bases lay between the germline ends. CDR3 amino acids: CASSLGQTNTGELFF. DNA of the CDR3: TGCGCCAGCAGCTTGGGACAGACGAACACCGGGGAGCTGTTTTTT.

The V and J genes are TRBV27 and TRBJ2-3; 7 bases line up with TRBD1. The junction had 4 bases not matched to a gene; V was cut back by 7 bases and J by 0 bases. In germline, CDR1 is MNHEY, CDR2 SMNVEV (reference sequence). The CDR3 extends over 14 amino acids. The CDR3 sequence: CASTTQGSTDTQYF. The DNA for the CDR3 is TGTGCCAGCACCACACAGGGGAGCACAGATACGCAGTATTTT.

The rearrangement uses TRBV14 and TRBJ1-4, with D hard to call. CDR1 and CDR2 (germline): SGHDN, FVKESK. The CDR3 is 15 amino acids. Trimming removed 2 bases from V and 4 bases from J, with 11 bases in between. The DNA for the CDR3 is TGTGCCAGCAGCCAAAACGAGGGAGATAATGAAAAACTGTTTTTT. Translation: CASSQNEGDNEKLFF.

Turning to this clone: Other DNA sequences in the sample encode the same CDR3. This chain uses TRBV28 with TRBJ2-1; a possible D gene is TRBD1 (6 bases). Germline values: CDR1 MDHEN, CDR2 SYDVKM. The CDR3 spans 14 residues. The V end lost 5 bases, the J end lost 2 bases, and 10 bases lay between the germline ends. The CDR3 DNA reads as TGTGCCAGCAGTCCATGGACAGCCTACAATGAGCAGTTCTTC. Protein product: CASSPWTAYNEQFF.

J is TRBJ2-7 and V is TRBV5-1; TRBD1 agrees at 11 bases. Germline loops: CDR1 SGHRS, CDR2 YFSETQ. The CDR3 is made up of 19 amino acids. V lost 0 bases and J lost 5; bases outside the gene matches: 16. The CDR3 region has the DNA TGCGCCAGCAGCTTGGAGGGCCGTGCCGGGACAGGGGGTATCGACGAGCAGTACTTC. It translates to CASSLEGRAGTGGIDEQYF.

This clone showed up just once. The chain uses TRBV5-5 and TRBJ2-7; 9 positions agree with TRBD2. CDR3 size: 16 residues. Germline V gives CDR1 SGHKS, CDR2 YYEKEE (reference sequence). The V gene end was trimmed by 3 bases and the J gene end by 1 base; junction bases not matched to a gene: 8. The DNA of the CDR3 is TGTGCCAGCAGCTCTGGGGCGGGAGGGACATCCTACGAGCAGTACTTC. Translating gives CASSSGAGGTSYEQYF.